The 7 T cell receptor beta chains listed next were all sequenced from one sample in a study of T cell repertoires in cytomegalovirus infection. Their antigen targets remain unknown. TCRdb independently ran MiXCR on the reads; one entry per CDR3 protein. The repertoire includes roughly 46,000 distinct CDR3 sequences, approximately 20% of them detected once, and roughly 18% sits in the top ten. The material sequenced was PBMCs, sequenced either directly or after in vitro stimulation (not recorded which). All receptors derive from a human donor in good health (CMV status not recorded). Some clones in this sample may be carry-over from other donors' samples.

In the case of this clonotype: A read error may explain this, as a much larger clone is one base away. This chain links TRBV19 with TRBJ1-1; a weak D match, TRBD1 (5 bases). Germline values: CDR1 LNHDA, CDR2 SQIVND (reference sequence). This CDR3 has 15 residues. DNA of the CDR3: TGTGCCGGTAGTTCCGGGGCAGTAAAGAACACTGAAGCTTTCTTT. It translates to CAGSSGAVKNTEAFF. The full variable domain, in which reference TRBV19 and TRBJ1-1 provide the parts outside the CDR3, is DGGITQSPKYLFRKEGQNVTLSCEQNLNHDAMYWYRQDPGQGLRLIYYSQIVNDFQKGDIAEGYSVSREKKESFPLTVTSAQKNPTAFYLCAGSSGAVKNTEAFFGQGTRLTVV.

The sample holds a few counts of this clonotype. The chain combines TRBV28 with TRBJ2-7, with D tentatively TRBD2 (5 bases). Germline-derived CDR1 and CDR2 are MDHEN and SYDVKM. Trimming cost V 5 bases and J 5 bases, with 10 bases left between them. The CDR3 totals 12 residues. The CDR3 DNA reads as TGTGCCAGCAGTCTGAGGGAACACGAGCAGTACTTC. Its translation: CASSLREHEQYF.

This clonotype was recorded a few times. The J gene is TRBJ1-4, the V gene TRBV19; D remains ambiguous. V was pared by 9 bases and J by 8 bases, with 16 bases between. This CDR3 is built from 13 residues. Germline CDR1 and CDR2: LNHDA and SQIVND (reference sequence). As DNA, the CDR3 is TGTGCCAGCCAGAGGGCGCCGAGGGAAAAACTGTTTTTT. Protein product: CASQRAPREKLFF.

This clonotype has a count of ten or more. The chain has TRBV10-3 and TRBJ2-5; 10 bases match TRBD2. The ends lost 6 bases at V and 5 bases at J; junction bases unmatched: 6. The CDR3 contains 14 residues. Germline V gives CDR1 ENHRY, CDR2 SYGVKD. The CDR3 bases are TGTGCCATCAGCGGGACTAGCGCCCAGGAGACCCAGTACTTC. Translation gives CAISGTSAQETQYF.

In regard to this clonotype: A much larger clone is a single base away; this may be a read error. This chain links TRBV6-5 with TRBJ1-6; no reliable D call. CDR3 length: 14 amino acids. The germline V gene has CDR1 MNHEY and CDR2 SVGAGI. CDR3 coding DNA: TGTGCCAGCAGTTACCAGAGTTACAATTCACCCATCCACTTT. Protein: CASSYQSYNSPIHF.

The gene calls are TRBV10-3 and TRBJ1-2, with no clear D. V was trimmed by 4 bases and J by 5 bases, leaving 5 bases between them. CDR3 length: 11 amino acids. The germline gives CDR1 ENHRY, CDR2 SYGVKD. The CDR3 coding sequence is TGTGCCATCAGTGGAGGGTATGGCTACACCTTC. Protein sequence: CAISGGYGYTF.

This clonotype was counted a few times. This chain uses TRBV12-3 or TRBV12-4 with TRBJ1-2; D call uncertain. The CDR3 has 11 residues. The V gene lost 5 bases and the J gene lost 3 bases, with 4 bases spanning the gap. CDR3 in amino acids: CASSAYYGYTF. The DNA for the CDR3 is TGTGCCAGCAGTGCCTACTATGGCTACACCTTC.